The entry below describes one TCR beta chain. The entry originates in a study of blood T cell repertoires in COVID-19. Overall study: Samples of COVID-19 (acute and convalescent) were obtained from the United States, Italy and Spain. From T cells, B-cell-depleted T cells, or PBMCs came the material, which was cDNA or gDNA.

Authors' methods: Amplification of reference gene primers provided the estimated nucleated cell counts. Sequencing used immunoSEQ multiplex PCR; TCRdb keeps in-frame clones, though not all of them. The DNA was the basis for D and trimming; V, J and clone size are from that table. The sample records 50,000 or so clones, about 90% being singletons. The CDR3 is 15 residues long. The trim removed 5 bases at V and 2 bases at J, leaving 6 bases unmatched. CDR1 is MDHEN and CDR2 is SYDVKM in the germline V gene. The J gene is TRBJ2-7, the V gene TRBV28; 10 bases are a match to TRBD2. The source is a man aged 80 or over with acute or convalescent COVID-19. Sequenced material: peripheral blood. CDR3 loop: CASSLLSGGAYEQYF. The CDR3 DNA reads as TGTGCCAGCAGTCTCCTCAGCGGGGGGGCCTACGAGCAGTACTTC.